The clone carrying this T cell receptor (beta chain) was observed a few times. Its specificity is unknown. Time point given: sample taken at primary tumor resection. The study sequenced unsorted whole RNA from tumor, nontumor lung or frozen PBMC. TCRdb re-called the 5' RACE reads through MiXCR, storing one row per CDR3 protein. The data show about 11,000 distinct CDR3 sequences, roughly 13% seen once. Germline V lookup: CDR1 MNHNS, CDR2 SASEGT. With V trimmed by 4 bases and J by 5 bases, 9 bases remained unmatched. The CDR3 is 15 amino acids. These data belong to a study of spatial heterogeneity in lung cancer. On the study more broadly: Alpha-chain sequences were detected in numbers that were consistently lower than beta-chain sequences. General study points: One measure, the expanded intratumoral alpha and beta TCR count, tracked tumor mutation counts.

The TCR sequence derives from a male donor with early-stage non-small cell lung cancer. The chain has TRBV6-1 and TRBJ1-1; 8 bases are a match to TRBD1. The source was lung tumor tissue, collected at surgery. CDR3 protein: CASSALTGAGTEAFF. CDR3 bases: TGTGCCAGCAGTGCCTTGACAGGGGCAGGGACTGAAGCTTTCTTT.